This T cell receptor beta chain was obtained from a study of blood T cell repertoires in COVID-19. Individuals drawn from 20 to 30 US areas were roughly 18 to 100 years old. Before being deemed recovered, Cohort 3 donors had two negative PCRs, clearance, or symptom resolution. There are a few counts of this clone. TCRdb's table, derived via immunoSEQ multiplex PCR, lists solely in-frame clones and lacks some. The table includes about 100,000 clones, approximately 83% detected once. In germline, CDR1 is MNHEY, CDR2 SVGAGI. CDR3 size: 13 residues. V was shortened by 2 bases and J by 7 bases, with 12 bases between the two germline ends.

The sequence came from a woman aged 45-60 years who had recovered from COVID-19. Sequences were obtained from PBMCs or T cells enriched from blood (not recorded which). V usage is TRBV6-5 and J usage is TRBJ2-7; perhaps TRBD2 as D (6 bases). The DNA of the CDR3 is TGTGCCAGCAGTTACCAACCCGGGAGTGAGCAGTACTTC. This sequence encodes CASSYQPGSEQYF.